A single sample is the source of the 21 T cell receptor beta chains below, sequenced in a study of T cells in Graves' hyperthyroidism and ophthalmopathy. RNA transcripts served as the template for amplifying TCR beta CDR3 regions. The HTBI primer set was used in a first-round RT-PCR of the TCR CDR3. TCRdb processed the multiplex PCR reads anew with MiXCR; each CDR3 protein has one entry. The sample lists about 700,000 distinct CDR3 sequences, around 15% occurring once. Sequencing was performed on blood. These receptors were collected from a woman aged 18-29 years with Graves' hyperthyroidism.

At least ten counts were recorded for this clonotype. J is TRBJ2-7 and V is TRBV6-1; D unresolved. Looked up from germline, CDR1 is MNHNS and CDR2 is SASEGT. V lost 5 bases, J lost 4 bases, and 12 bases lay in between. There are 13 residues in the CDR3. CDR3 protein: CASSFTGGYEQYF. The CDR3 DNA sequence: TGTGCCAGCAGTTTCACCGGCGGATACGAGCAGTACTTC.

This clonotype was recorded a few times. DNA for the CDR3: TGCAGTGCTAAAGGAATGTCTAGCGGGAGGTACAATGAGCAGTTCTTC. This encodes CSAKGMSSGRYNEQFF. The chain links TRBV20-1 to TRBJ2-1, with 11 positions matching TRBD2. This CDR3 comprises 16 residues. The ends lost 4 bases at V and 4 bases at J; junction bases unmatched: 9. In germline, CDR1 is DFQATT, CDR2 SNEGSKA (reference sequence).

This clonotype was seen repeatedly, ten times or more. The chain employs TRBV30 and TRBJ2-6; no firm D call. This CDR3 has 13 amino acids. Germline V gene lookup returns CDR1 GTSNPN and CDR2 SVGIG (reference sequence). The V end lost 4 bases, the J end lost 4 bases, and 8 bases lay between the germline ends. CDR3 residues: CAWTLGGANVLTF. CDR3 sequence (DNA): TGTGCCTGGACCCTCGGGGGGGCCAACGTCCTGACTTTC. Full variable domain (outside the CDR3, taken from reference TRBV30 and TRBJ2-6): SQTIHQWPATLVQPVGSPLSLECTVEGTSNPNLYWYRQAAGRGLQLLFYSVGIGQISSEVPQNLSASRPQDRQFILSSKKLLLSDSGFYLCAWTLGGANVLTFGAGSRLTVL.

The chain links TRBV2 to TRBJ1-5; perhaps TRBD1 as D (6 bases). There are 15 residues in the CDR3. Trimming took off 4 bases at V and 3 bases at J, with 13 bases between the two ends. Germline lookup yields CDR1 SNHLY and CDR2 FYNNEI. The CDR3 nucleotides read TGTGCCAGCAGTGTATATGGACAGCCCAATCAGCCCCAGCATTTT. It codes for CASSVYGQPNQPQHF.

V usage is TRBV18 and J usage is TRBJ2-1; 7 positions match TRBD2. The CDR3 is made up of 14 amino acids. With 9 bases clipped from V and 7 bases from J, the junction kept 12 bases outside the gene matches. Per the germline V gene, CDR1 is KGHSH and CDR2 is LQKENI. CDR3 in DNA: TGTGCCAGTCATAGCGGGCCCCGTTTGAATGAGCAGTTCTTC. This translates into CASHSGPRLNEQFF.

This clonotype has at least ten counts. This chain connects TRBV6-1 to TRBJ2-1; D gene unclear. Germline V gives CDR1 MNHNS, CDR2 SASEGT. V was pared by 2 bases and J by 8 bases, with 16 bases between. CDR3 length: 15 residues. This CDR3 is CASSEYGYSIDEQFF. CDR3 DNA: TGTGCCAGCAGTGAATATGGGTACAGTATCGATGAGCAGTTCTTC.

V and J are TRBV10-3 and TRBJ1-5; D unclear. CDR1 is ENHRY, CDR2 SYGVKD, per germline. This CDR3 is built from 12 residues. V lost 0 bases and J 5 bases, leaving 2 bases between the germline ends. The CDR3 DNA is TGTGCCATCAGTGAGTCTGATCAGCCCCAGCATTTT. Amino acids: CAISESDQPQHF.

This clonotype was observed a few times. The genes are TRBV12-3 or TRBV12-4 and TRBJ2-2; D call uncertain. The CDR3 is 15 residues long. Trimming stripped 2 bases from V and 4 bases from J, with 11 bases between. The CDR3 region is CASSLRGPGTGELFF. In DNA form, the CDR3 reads TGTGCCAGCAGTTTACGTGGACCTGGCACCGGGGAGCTGTTTTTT.

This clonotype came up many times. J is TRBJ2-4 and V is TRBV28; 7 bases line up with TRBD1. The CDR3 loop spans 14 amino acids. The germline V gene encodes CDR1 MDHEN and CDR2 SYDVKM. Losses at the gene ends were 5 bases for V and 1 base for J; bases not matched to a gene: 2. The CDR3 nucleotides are TGTGCCAGCAGTCAACAGGGGGCCAAAAACATTCAGTACTTC. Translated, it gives CASSQQGAKNIQYF. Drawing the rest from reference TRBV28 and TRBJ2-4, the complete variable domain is DVKVTQSSRYLVKRTGEKVFLECVQDMDHENMFWYRQDPGLGLRLIYFSYDVKMKEKGDIPEGYSVSREKKERFSLILESASTNQTSMYLCASSQQGAKNIQYFGAGTRLSVL.

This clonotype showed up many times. The CDR3 DNA is TGTGCCTGGAGTCCCCCCGTTAGCTCCTACAATGAGCAGTTCTTC. As protein: CAWSPPVSSYNEQFF. This chain connects TRBV30 to TRBJ2-1, with D uncertain. The V end was cut by 2 bases, the J end by 0 bases, with 11 bases between. This CDR3 spans 15 amino acids. Germline V lookup: CDR1 GTSNPN, CDR2 SVGIG (reference sequence). The variable domain in full, completed from reference TRBV30 and TRBJ2-1, reads SQTIHQWPATLVQPVGSPLSLECTVEGTSNPNLYWYRQAAGRGLQLLFYSVGIGQISSEVPQNLSASRPQDRQFILSSKKLLLSDSGFYLCAWSPPVSSYNEQFFGPGTRLTVL.

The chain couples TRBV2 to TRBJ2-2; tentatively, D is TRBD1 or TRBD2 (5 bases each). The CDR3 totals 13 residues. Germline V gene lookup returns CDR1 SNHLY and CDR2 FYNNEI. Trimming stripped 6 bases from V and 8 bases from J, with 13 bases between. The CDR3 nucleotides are TGTGCCAGCAGGGGGCAAGGAGGTGGGGAGCTGTTTTTT. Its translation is CASRGQGGGELFF. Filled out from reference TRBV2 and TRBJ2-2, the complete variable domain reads EPEVTQTPSHQVTQMGQEVILRCVPISNHLYFYWYRQILGQKVEFLVSFYNNEISEKSEIFDDQFSVERPDGSNFTLKIRSTKLEDSAMYFCASRGQGGGELFFGEGSRLTVL.

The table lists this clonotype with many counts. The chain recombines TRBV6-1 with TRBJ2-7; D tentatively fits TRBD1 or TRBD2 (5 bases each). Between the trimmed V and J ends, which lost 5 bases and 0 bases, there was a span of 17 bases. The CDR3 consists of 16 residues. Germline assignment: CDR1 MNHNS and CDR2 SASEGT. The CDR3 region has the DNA TGTGCCAGCAGTTGGTTAAGGGACGCGAGCTCCTACGAGCAGTACTTC. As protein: CASSWLRDASSYEQYF.

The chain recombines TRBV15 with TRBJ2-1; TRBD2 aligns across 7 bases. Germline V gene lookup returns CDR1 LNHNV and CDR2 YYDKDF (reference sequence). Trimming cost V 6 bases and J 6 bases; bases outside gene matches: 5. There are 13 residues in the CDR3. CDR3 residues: CATSPGGSNEQFF. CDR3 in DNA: TGTGCCACCAGTCCCGGGGGGTCCAATGAGCAGTTCTTC.

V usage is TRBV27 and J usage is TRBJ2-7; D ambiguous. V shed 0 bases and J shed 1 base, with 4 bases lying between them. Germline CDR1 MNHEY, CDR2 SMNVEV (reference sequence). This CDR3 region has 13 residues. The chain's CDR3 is CASSLSRSYEQYF. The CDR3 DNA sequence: TGTGCCAGCAGTTTATCGCGGTCCTACGAGCAGTACTTC.

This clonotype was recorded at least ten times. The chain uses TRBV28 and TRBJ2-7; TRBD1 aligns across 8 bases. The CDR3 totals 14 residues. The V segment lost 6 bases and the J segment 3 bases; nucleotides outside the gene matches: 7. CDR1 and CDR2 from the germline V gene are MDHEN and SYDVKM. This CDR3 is CASRGRGLGYEQYF. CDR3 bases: TGTGCCAGCAGGGGCAGGGGGCTCGGCTACGAGCAGTACTTC.

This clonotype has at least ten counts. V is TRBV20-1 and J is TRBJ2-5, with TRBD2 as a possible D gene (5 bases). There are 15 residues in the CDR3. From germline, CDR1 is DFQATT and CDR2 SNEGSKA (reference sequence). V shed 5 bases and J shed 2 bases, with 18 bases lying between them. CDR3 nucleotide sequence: TGCAGTGCTCCCCCTTCAGAGGGAGCACAAGAGACCCAGTACTTC. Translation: CSAPPSEGAQETQYF.

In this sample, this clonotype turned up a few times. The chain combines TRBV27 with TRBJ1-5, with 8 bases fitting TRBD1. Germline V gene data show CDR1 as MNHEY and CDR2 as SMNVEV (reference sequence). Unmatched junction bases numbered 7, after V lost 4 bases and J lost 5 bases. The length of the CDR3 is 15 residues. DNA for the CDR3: TGTGCCAGCAGTTCCCGGACAGGGAGGGATCAGCCCCAGCATTTT. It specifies CASSSRTGRDQPQHF.

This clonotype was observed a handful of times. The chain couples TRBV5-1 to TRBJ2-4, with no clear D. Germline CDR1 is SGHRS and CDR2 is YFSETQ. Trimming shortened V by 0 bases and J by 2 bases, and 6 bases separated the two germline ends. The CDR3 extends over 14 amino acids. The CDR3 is CASSLDGTKNIQYF. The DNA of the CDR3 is TGCGCCAGCAGCTTGGACGGAACCAAAAACATTCAGTACTTC.

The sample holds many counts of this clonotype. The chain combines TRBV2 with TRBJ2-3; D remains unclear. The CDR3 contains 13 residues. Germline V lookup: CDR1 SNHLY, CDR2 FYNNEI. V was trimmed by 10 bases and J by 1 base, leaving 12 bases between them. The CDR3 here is CATKGDGTDTQYF. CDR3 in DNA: TGTGCCACCAAAGGCGACGGCACAGATACGCAGTATTTT.

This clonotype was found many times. The CDR3 protein is CSARDPNGSGQETQYF. In DNA form, the CDR3 reads TGCAGTGCTAGAGACCCCAACGGTAGCGGGCAAGAGACCCAGTACTTC. The rearrangement joins TRBV20-1 to TRBJ2-5, with 7 positions matching TRBD2. CDR3 length: 16 amino acids. After removal of 0 bases from V and 2 bases from J, the junction contained 9 bases not matched to a gene. In germline, CDR1 is DFQATT, CDR2 SNEGSKA (reference sequence).

CDR3 region: CASSSQGALYSGANVLTF. CDR3 sequence (DNA): TGTGCCAGCAGCTCCCAGGGGGCGCTATACTCTGGGGCCAACGTCCTGACTTTC. The rearrangement uses TRBV7-2 and TRBJ2-6, with 8 bases lining up with TRBD1. The V gene end was trimmed by 4 bases and the J gene end by 0 bases; junction bases not matched to a gene: 8. The CDR3 runs to 18 residues. Germline CDR1 and CDR2: SGHTA and FQGNSA.